Listed here are 30 T cell receptor beta chains from one sample, sequenced in a study of CD8 T cells in Susac syndrome. Reverse transcription of 0.5 to 1 ug RNA was performed with random hexamers. TCRdb re-called the immunoSEQ multiplex PCR reads through MiXCR, storing one row per CDR3 protein. The table lists some 150,000 distinct CDR3 sequences, under 97% of them singletons. The material sequenced was CD4+ T cells from PBMCs. These receptors were collected from a human donor with Susac syndrome.

This rearrangement joins TRBV28 to TRBJ2-7; no clear D. Trimming removed 5 bases at V and 2 bases at J, with 10 bases between. Germline loops: CDR1 MDHEN, CDR2 SYDVKM. CDR3 length equals 13 residues. CDR3 sequence: CASSPPQTYEQYF. The CDR3 nucleotides are TGTGCCAGCAGTCCTCCCCAGACCTACGAGCAGTACTTC. The full variable domain, completed using reference TRBV28 and TRBJ2-7, is DVKVTQSSRYLVKRTGEKVFLECVQDMDHENMFWYRQDPGLGLRLIYFSYDVKMKEKGDIPEGYSVSREKKERFSLILESASTNQTSMYLCASSPPQTYEQYFGPGTRLTVT.

The chain uses TRBV18 and TRBJ2-3; the D gene could be TRBD1 or TRBD2 (5 bases each). This CDR3 comprises 17 residues. Deletions cut 2 bases from V and 0 bases from J, with 15 bases between. Germline-derived CDR1 and CDR2 are KGHSH and LQKENI. CDR3 region: CASSPVRAEGSTDTQYF. CDR3 DNA: TGTGCCAGCTCACCAGTAAGAGCTGAGGGGAGCACAGATACGCAGTATTTT. The whole variable domain, filled in from reference TRBV18 and TRBJ2-3, reads NAGVMQNPRHLVRRRGQEARLRCSPMKGHSHVYWYRQLPEEGLKFMVYLQKENIIDESGMPKERFSAEFPKEGPSILRIQQVVRGDSAAYFCASSPVRAEGSTDTQYFGPGTRLTVL.

As regards this clonotype: One end of the junction fails to match germline, which may point to a read error. The V and J genes are TRBV29-1 and TRBJ1-2; TRBD1 matches 8 bases. This CDR3 is 16 amino acids long. Germline lookup yields CDR1 SQVTM and CDR2 ANQGSEA. This CDR3 is CSVGSAGTGVNCGYTF. The CDR3 bases are TGCAGCGTGGGGTCAGCCGGGACAGGCGTTAACTGTGGCTACACCTTC. Full variable domain (remainder filled in from reference TRBV29-1 and TRBJ1-2): SAVISQKPSRDICQRGTSLTIQCQVDSQVTMMFWYRQQPGQSLTLIATANQGSEATYESGFVIDKFPISRPNLTFSTLTVSNMSPEDSSIYLCSVGSAGTGVNCGYTFGSGTRLTVV.

This chain joins TRBV7-2 and TRBJ2-3; the D gene is possibly TRBD1 (5 bases). Trimming removed 6 bases at V and 3 bases at J, with 16 bases between. This CDR3 is 15 amino acids long. From germline, CDR1 is SGHTA and CDR2 FQGNSA. CDR3 bases: TGTGCCAGCAGGCCAGACGGACATCAGACAGATACGCAGTATTTT. It yields the protein CASRPDGHQTDTQYF.

The DNA for the CDR3 is TGCAGCGCCCAGACCAGGGGGGACAATGAGCAGTTCTTC. This codes for CSAQTRGDNEQFF. The J gene is TRBJ2-1, the V gene TRBV29-1, with a tentative D call TRBD1 (7 bases). The CDR3 has 13 residues. Germline assignment: CDR1 SQVTM and CDR2 ANQGSEA. Trimming removed 7 bases at V and 5 bases at J, with 15 bases between.

The chain joins TRBV29-1 to TRBJ1-5; TRBD1 agrees at 9 bases. Trimming took 5 bases from V and 2 from J; bases not matched to a gene: 1. The CDR3 loop spans 13 amino acids. Germline V gene lookup returns CDR1 SQVTM and CDR2 ANQGSEA. The CDR3 region is CSVWTGGNQPQHF. DNA for the CDR3: TGCAGCGTTTGGACAGGGGGCAATCAGCCCCAGCATTTT.

Only one count was recorded for this clonotype. V usage is TRBV3-1 and J usage is TRBJ2-5, with 11 nucleotides matching TRBD2. Germline V gene sequence: CDR1 LGHDT, CDR2 YNNKEL (reference sequence). The CDR3 runs 14 residues. Trimming removed 8 bases from V and 5 bases from J; junction bases left unmatched: 7. The CDR3 protein is CASHKTSGTETQYF. The CDR3 nucleotides are TGTGCCAGCCACAAGACTAGCGGGACGGAGACCCAGTACTTC.

The rearrangement uses TRBV20-1 and TRBJ1-5, with D perhaps TRBD1 (5 bases). The germline V and J ends were trimmed by 4 bases and 1 base, with 14 bases remaining between them. This CDR3 contains 15 residues. Germline CDR1 reads DFQATT; CDR2 reads SNEGSKA (reference sequence). CDR3 protein: CSANGAAGSNQPQHF. DNA of the CDR3: TGCAGTGCTAATGGGGCAGCAGGGAGCAATCAGCCCCAGCATTTT.

The chain uses TRBV20-1 and TRBJ1-5; D gene uncertain. CDR3 length: 13 amino acids. V was cut by 4 bases and J by 0 bases, with 7 bases left in between. Germline CDR1 reads DFQATT; CDR2 reads SNEGSKA (reference sequence). The CDR3 reads CSATASSNQPQHF. The CDR3 bases are TGCAGTGCTACAGCGTCTAGCAATCAGCCCCAGCATTTT.

This chain uses TRBV29-1 with TRBJ2-5, with D possibly being TRBD1 (5 bases). The CDR3 consists of 13 residues. Germline V gives CDR1 SQVTM, CDR2 ANQGSEA. V lost 2 bases, J lost 4 bases, and 11 bases lay in between. The CDR3 protein is CSVELGQGETQYF. The CDR3 nucleotides read TGCAGCGTTGAACTAGGGCAGGGAGAGACCCAGTACTTC.

CDR3 region: CASSPGSEGYEQYF. The CDR3 region has the DNA TGTGCCAGCTCACCGGGGTCGGAGGGCTACGAGCAGTACTTC. The chain couples TRBV18 to TRBJ2-7; possible D gene TRBD2, 6 bases. The V end lost 3 bases, the J end lost 3 bases, and 12 bases lay between the germline ends. The CDR3 covers 14 residues. Germline CDR1 and CDR2: KGHSH and LQKENI.

J is TRBJ1-1 and V is TRBV12-3 or TRBV12-4, with a possible D match to TRBD1 (5 bases). The CDR3 length is 14 residues. Trimming removed 3 bases from V and 2 bases from J, with 10 bases in between. Here the CDR3 DNA reads TGTGCCAGCAGTTTTTACCAGGGCAACACTGAAGCTTTCTTT. It translates to CASSFYQGNTEAFF.

The chain carries TRBV12-3 or TRBV12-4 and TRBJ1-2, with TRBD1 as a possible D gene (6 bases). The CDR3 sequence is 15 residues long. Trimming left V 6 bases short and J 6 bases short, with 20 bases between. The CDR3 here is CASSLVVLGGHGYTF. Written as DNA, the CDR3 is TGTGCCAGCAGCTTGGTGGTCCTAGGGGGGCATGGCTACACCTTC.

This clonotype was counted only a few times. The V gene is TRBV5-1, the J gene TRBJ2-7; a possible D gene is TRBD1 (6 bases). CDR1 and CDR2 from the germline V gene are SGHRS and YFSETQ. V lost 2 bases, J lost 9 bases, and 27 bases lay in between. The CDR3 consists of 17 residues. The CDR3 DNA follows: TGCGCCAGCAGCTTCTACACAAGGCCTCAGGGGTCCGCCGGGCAGTACTTC. Translated: CASSFYTRPQGSAGQYF.

This chain joins TRBV29-1 and TRBJ2-7; D gene uncertain. Germline lookup yields CDR1 SQVTM and CDR2 ANQGSEA. V dropped 5 bases and J dropped 7 bases, with 18 bases sitting between them. This CDR3 contains 13 residues. CDR3 nucleotides: TGCAGCGTTCAGAGTCCTGCCTATGGGGAGCAGTACTTC. Amino acid sequence: CSVQSPAYGEQYF.

The V call is TRBV20-1, the J call TRBJ2-7, with D possibly TRBD2 on 6 matching bases. This CDR3 spans 13 amino acids. V lost 6 bases to trimming and J lost 0 bases, with 12 bases between them. Germline V gene sequence: CDR1 DFQATT, CDR2 SNEGSKA (reference sequence). The CDR3 DNA sequence: TGCAGTGCCGAAAGCGGGTACTCCTACGAGCAGTACTTC. Translation gives CSAESGYSYEQYF.

This clonotype has just one count. The CDR3 DNA reads TGCAGTGCTAGGGACGGCTTAACGGGCTACACCTTC. The encoded protein is CSARDGLTGYTF. The J gene is TRBJ1-2, the V gene TRBV20-1; D not resolved. The CDR3 totals 12 residues. Germline CDR1 and CDR2: DFQATT and SNEGSKA (reference sequence). V was clipped by 3 bases and J by 8 bases, with 13 bases between them.

J is TRBJ1-5 and V is TRBV28; 8 positions agree with TRBD1. The V gene's germline CDR1 is MDHEN and CDR2 SYDVKM. V trimming: 6 bases; J trimming: 2 bases; junction bases outside the gene matches: 3. CDR3 length: 14 residues. Here the CDR3 reads CASSYRGGNQPQHF. In DNA, the CDR3 is TGTGCCAGCAGCTACAGGGGGGGCAATCAGCCCCAGCATTTT.

CDR3 in amino acids: CASSHGGVIAFF. In DNA, the CDR3 is TGTGCCAGCAGCCACGGGGGCGTCATCGCTTTCTTT. This chain connects TRBV3-1 to TRBJ1-1, with TRBD1 as a possible D gene (6 bases). CDR1 and CDR2 from the germline V gene are LGHDT and YNNKEL (reference sequence). Trimming removed 3 bases from V and 11 bases from J, with 13 bases in between. The CDR3 contains 12 residues.

V gene TRBV14 combines with J gene TRBJ2-3, with D possibly TRBD1 on 5 matching bases. The CDR3 has 14 amino acids. V was pared by 4 bases and J by 1 base, with 9 bases between. Germline CDR1 and CDR2: SGHDN and FVKESK. The CDR3 sequence is CASSRLQGTDTQYF. CDR3 bases: TGTGCCAGCAGCCGCCTACAGGGCACAGATACGCAGTATTTT.

J is TRBJ2-5 and V is TRBV20-1; D call uncertain. The V gene lost 6 bases and the J gene lost 0 bases, with 8 bases spanning the gap. Germline CDR1 is DFQATT and CDR2 is SNEGSKA (reference sequence). The CDR3 contains 12 residues. CDR3 DNA: TGCAGTGCCACAGACTACCAAGAGACCCAGTACTTC. Its translation: CSATDYQETQYF.

This chain connects TRBV18 to TRBJ2-4; D may match TRBD1 or TRBD2 (5 bases each). This CDR3 has 12 amino acids. Germline V gene sequence: CDR1 KGHSH, CDR2 LQKENI. V shed 4 bases and J shed 11 bases, with 12 bases lying between them. Here the CDR3 reads CASSRGTTFQYF. CDR3 nucleotide sequence: TGTGCCAGCTCACGGGGGACGACCTTTCAGTACTTC.

V usage is TRBV20-1 and J usage is TRBJ1-1; D possibly corresponds to TRBD1 (5 bases). Trimming pared 3 bases from V and 4 bases from J, leaving 12 bases between. Germline CDR1 reads DFQATT; CDR2 reads SNEGSKA (reference sequence). CDR3 length equals 13 residues. CDR3 bases: TGCAGTGCTAGTGGGGGAGCGGCCACTGAAGCTTTCTTT. It encodes CSASGGAATEAFF.

The chain is built from TRBV29-1 and TRBJ2-3; TRBD2 agrees at 9 bases. CDR1 is SQVTM and CDR2 is ANQGSEA in the germline V gene. V lost 2 bases, J lost 5 bases, and 2 bases stayed unmatched. The CDR3 spans 13 residues. CDR3 nucleotide sequence: TGCAGCGTTGAACAAGCGGGAGGAGATACGCAGTATTTT. It specifies CSVEQAGGDTQYF.

The rearrangement uses TRBV21-1 and TRBJ1-4. TRBV21-1 is recorded as a pseudogene. The CDR3 is 14 amino acids. For the CDR3, the DNA is TGTGCCAGCAGCAAAGGGGGAGTGAGGGAAAAACTGTTTTTT. Amino acid sequence: CASSKGGVREKLFF.

This sequence joins TRBV20-1 and TRBJ2-3; 12 bases agree with TRBD2. This CDR3 contains 15 residues. With V trimmed by 3 bases and J by 6 bases, 7 bases remained unmatched. Germline V lookup: CDR1 DFQATT, CDR2 SNEGSKA (reference sequence). CDR3 amino acids: CSASGLAGRSDTQYF. The CDR3 DNA reads TGCAGTGCTAGTGGACTAGCGGGACGGTCGGATACGCAGTATTTT.

The J gene is TRBJ1-2, the V gene TRBV20-1; D may be TRBD1 (6 bases). Trimming pared 3 bases from V and 4 bases from J, leaving 12 bases between. Germline V gene sequence: CDR1 DFQATT, CDR2 SNEGSKA (reference sequence). The CDR3 is 13 residues long. The CDR3 coding sequence is TGCAGTGCTAGCCAACAGGGATCCTATGGCTACACCTTC. Translated: CSASQQGSYGYTF.

The V gene is TRBV20-1, the J gene TRBJ2-7, with TRBD1 matching 8 bases. The CDR3 contains 13 residues. Germline CDR1 is DFQATT and CDR2 is SNEGSKA (reference sequence). V lost 6 bases to trimming and J lost 3 bases; unmatched junction nucleotides: 7. The CDR3: CSATQGADYEQYF. CDR3 DNA: TGCAGTGCAACCCAGGGGGCGGACTACGAGCAGTACTTC.

This clonotype was counted a few times. The V and J genes are TRBV12-3 or TRBV12-4 and TRBJ2-3; D unresolved. The CDR3 loop spans 15 amino acids. Trimming removed 1 base at V and 0 bases at J, with 8 bases between. The chain's CDR3 is CASSLGGASTDTQYF. In nucleotides, the CDR3 is TGTGCCAGCAGTTTAGGAGGCGCTAGCACAGATACGCAGTATTTT.

V gene TRBV14 combines with J gene TRBJ2-7; 9 bases are a match to TRBD2. The trim removed 2 bases at V and 2 bases at J, leaving 7 bases unmatched. This CDR3 is built from 16 residues. Germline loops: CDR1 SGHDN, CDR2 FVKESK. The CDR3 coding sequence is TGTGCCAGCAGCCAAAGGAGCGGGAGGCTCCCCTACGAGCAGTACTTC. The encoded protein is CASSQRSGRLPYEQYF.